These 21 T cell receptor beta chains originate from one sample sequenced in a study of T cell responses to AZD1222 COVID-19 vaccine. Method: immunoSEQ multiplex PCR; TCRdb's copy keeps in-frame clones and lacks some. The sample has 100,000 to 150,000 clones, 80% to 95% seen once. Sequences were derived from peripheral blood, sampled 28 days after the second AZD1222 dose. The receptors were gathered from an adult who received the AZD1222 COVID-19 vaccine.

This clone has a handful of counts. The J gene is TRBJ2-7, the V gene TRBV18, with 8 nucleotides matching TRBD1. From germline, CDR1 is KGHSH and CDR2 LQKENI. The CDR3 is made up of 14 amino acids. The V gene end was trimmed by 2 bases and the J gene end by 5 bases; junction bases not matched to a gene: 5. The CDR3 DNA reads as TGTGCCAGCTCACCAGAGGACAGGGTCCACGAGCAGTACTTC. It yields the protein CASSPEDRVHEQYF.

This chain connects TRBV14 to TRBJ2-1; 7 bases fit TRBD2. Germline V gene data show CDR1 as SGHDN and CDR2 as FVKESK. Germline trimming cut 6 bases from V and 5 bases from J; bases unmatched to any gene: 10. The CDR3 has 15 residues. Here the CDR3 DNA reads TGTGCCAGCAGTCGCCTAGCGGAGCCTGACAATGAGCAGTTCTTC. Protein product: CASSRLAEPDNEQFF.

The V and J genes are TRBV5-1 and TRBJ1-3; D remains ambiguous. V dropped 6 bases and J dropped 0 bases, with 7 bases sitting between them. Germline V gene lookup returns CDR1 SGHRS and CDR2 YFSETQ. There are 13 residues in the CDR3. CDR3: CASNSDSGNTIYF. DNA of the CDR3: TGCGCCAGCAATTCGGACTCTGGAAACACCATATATTTT.

This rearrangement joins TRBV11-3 to TRBJ2-1; TRBD1 might be the D (7 bases). There are 16 residues in the CDR3. V was pared by 5 bases and J by 7 bases, with 21 bases between. CDR1 and CDR2 (germline): SGHNT, YENEEA. CDR3: CASSPPGGRLINEQFF. Written as DNA, the CDR3 is TGTGCCAGCAGCCCACCAGGGGGGCGCCTAATTAATGAGCAGTTCTTC. Using reference TRBV11-3 and TRBJ2-1 for the parts outside the CDR3, the full variable domain is EAGVVQSPRYKIIEKKQPVAFWCNPISGHNTLYWYLQNLGQGPELLIRYENEEAVDDSQLPKDRFSAERLKGVDSTLKIQPAELGDSAVYLCASSPPGGRLINEQFFGPGTRLTVL.

Here the CDR3 DNA reads TGTGCCAGCAGCCCGGTGGGACATCACACCGGGGAGCTGTTTTTT. Its translation: CASSPVGHHTGELFF. The rearrangement links TRBV5-6 to TRBJ2-2, with a possible D match to TRBD1 (6 bases). The V end lost 4 bases, the J end lost 3 bases, and 13 bases lay between the germline ends. The CDR3 covers 15 residues. Germline CDR1 SGHDT, CDR2 YYEEEE.

This clone has just one count. The CDR3: CASSIGRQGNQPQHF. The CDR3 bases are TGTGCCAGTAGTATAGGAAGGCAGGGCAATCAGCCCCAGCATTTT. The chain joins TRBV19 to TRBJ1-5; unclear D gene. The CDR3 has 15 amino acids. V dropped 1 base and J dropped 2 bases, with 9 bases sitting between them. Germline V gene lookup returns CDR1 LNHDA and CDR2 SQIVND (reference sequence).

The chain carries TRBV30 and TRBJ1-1; the D gene is possibly TRBD1 (6 bases). The CDR3 is 13 residues long. With 2 bases removed from V and 4 bases from J, the gap between germline ends came to 11 bases. Germline V gene sequence: CDR1 GTSNPN, CDR2 SVGIG (reference sequence). The CDR3 loop reads CAWSPRQVTEAFF. As DNA, the CDR3 is TGTGCCTGGAGTCCCCGACAGGTCACTGAAGCTTTCTTT. The full variable domain, its missing parts supplied by reference TRBV30 and TRBJ1-1, is SQTIHQWPATLVQPVGSPLSLECTVEGTSNPNLYWYRQAAGRGLQLLFYSVGIGQISSEVPQNLSASRPQDRQFILSSKKLLLSDSGFYLCAWSPRQVTEAFFGQGTRLTVV.

This chain uses TRBV5-1 with TRBJ1-1; D not certain. Per germline, CDR1 SGHRS and CDR2 YFSETQ. The ends were cut back, 0 bases at V and 1 base at J, with 4 bases in the middle. The CDR3 consists of 13 residues. This CDR3 is CASSLEQNTEAFF. The DNA for the CDR3 is TGCGCCAGCAGCTTGGAGCAGAACACTGAAGCTTTCTTT.

The chain carries TRBV10-3 and TRBJ1-4; 8 bases map to TRBD1. CDR1 and CDR2 (germline): ENHRY, SYGVKD. CDR3 length: 13 amino acids. V shed 10 bases, J shed 3 bases, and the junction held 4 bases outside the gene matches. In DNA form, the CDR3 reads TGTGCCACCTTGGACAGGGCTAATGAAAAACTGTTTTTT. Protein product: CATLDRANEKLFF.

The chain joins TRBV6-5 to TRBJ1-5; D is perhaps TRBD1 (6 bases). V dropped 6 bases and J dropped 4 bases, with 16 bases sitting between them. The CDR3 runs 15 residues. Germline-derived CDR1 and CDR2 are MNHEY and SVGAGI. CDR3 bases: TGTGCCAGCAGCCTATCTACAGGGTGGAATCAGCCCCAGCATTTT. Its translation: CASSLSTGWNQPQHF.

This clone was seen more than once but under ten times. V and J are TRBV7-3 and TRBJ2-1; 7 nucleotides match TRBD2. The germline CDR1 and CDR2 sequences are SGHTA and FQGTGA. This CDR3 spans 15 amino acids. V shed 5 bases and J 3 bases; nucleotides not matched to a gene: 7. CDR3 protein: CASSPSSGVYNEQFF. For the CDR3, the DNA is TGTGCCAGCAGCCCCTCTAGCGGAGTCTACAATGAGCAGTTCTTC. Complete variable domain (other parts from reference TRBV7-3 and TRBJ2-1): GAGVSQTPSNKVTEKGKYVELRCDPISGHTALYWYRQSLGQGPEFLIYFQGTGAADDSGLPNDRFFAVRPEGSVSTLKIQRTERGDSAVYLCASSPSSGVYNEQFFGPGTRLTVL.

This rearrangement joins TRBV6-2 or TRBV6-3 to TRBJ1-5; D not resolved. The CDR3 has 15 residues. Germline values: CDR1 MNHEY, CDR2 SVGEGT. V lost 4 bases and J lost 0, with 10 bases in between. The CDR3 DNA reads TGTGCCAGCAGTTTCTCAGGAGATAGCAATCAGCCCCAGCATTTT. Translation: CASSFSGDSNQPQHF.

This chain joins TRBV6-6 and TRBJ1-1; 12 positions agree with TRBD1. In germline, CDR1 is MNHNY, CDR2 SVGAGI (reference sequence). J lost 4 bases, V lost 5 bases, and 5 bases had no gene match. The CDR3 runs 15 residues. The CDR3 region is CASSAGQGAVTEAFF. CDR3 in DNA: TGTGCCAGCAGTGCGGGACAGGGGGCGGTCACTGAAGCTTTCTTT.

This sequence joins TRBV2 and TRBJ2-7; perhaps TRBD2 as D (5 bases). The CDR3 consists of 11 residues. With 4 bases removed from V and 6 bases from J, the gap between germline ends came to 7 bases. CDR1 and CDR2 from the germline V gene are SNHLY and FYNNEI. The CDR3 coding sequence is TGTGCCAGCAGTGTGAGGGTCGAGCAGTACTTC. This translates into CASSVRVEQYF.

In nucleotides, the CDR3 is TGTGCCAGCAGCCAAGGGGGGAAGGATGGCTACACCTTC. This sequence encodes CASSQGGKDGYTF. This chain connects TRBV4-2 to TRBJ1-2, with a weak D call TRBD1 (5 bases). This CDR3 is 13 amino acids long. Germline loops: CDR1 LGHNA, CDR2 YNFKEQ. V was pared by 1 base and J by 6 bases, with 9 bases between.

This clone was recorded only once. The chain employs TRBV6-6 and TRBJ2-1, with D tentatively TRBD1 or TRBD2 (6 bases each). The V and J ends lost 4 bases and 4 bases respectively, with 11 bases between them. This CDR3 has 14 amino acids. Germline V gene data show CDR1 as MNHNY and CDR2 as SVGAGI (reference sequence). The CDR3 is CASSSEGGYNEQFF. The CDR3 nucleotides read TGTGCCAGCAGTTCGGAAGGGGGGTACAATGAGCAGTTCTTC.

The chain couples TRBV3-1 (or the pseudogene TRBV3-2) to TRBJ1-1; D is perhaps TRBD1 (5 bases). Per germline, CDR1 LGHDT and CDR2 YNNKEL (reference sequence). This CDR3 has 13 residues. V dropped 3 bases and J dropped 5 bases, with 10 bases sitting between them. The CDR3 loop is CASSHEGRTEAFF. In DNA form, the CDR3 reads TGTGCCAGCAGCCACGAGGGGAGGACTGAAGCTTTCTTT.

This clone has only one observation. The chain recombines TRBV4-3 with TRBJ2-1; 7 bases line up with TRBD2. V was clipped by 2 bases and J by 8 bases; unmatched bases: 9. This CDR3 contains 15 residues. Germline lookup yields CDR1 LGHNA and CDR2 YSLEER. CDR3: CASSQQAGYTDEQFF. For the CDR3, the DNA is TGCGCCAGCAGCCAACAAGCGGGATATACGGATGAGCAGTTCTTC.

This chain connects TRBV5-1 to TRBJ2-2, with no clear D. This CDR3 has 15 residues. Trimming took 0 bases from V and 6 from J, leaving 12 bases between them. Germline V CDR1 and CDR2: SGHRS, YFSETQ. The CDR3 coding sequence is TGCGCCAGCAGCTTGGCCCACAGATTAGCCGGGGAGCTGTTTTTT. This gives the protein CASSLAHRLAGELFF.

This chain uses TRBV28 with TRBJ1-2; D gene uncertain. This CDR3 region has 13 residues. Trimming took off 0 bases at V and 4 bases at J, with 6 bases between the two ends. Germline V gene lookup returns CDR1 MDHEN and CDR2 SYDVKM. The CDR3 region has the DNA TGTGCCAGCAGTTTATGGGGTTCCTATGGCTACACCTTC. Protein sequence: CASSLWGSYGYTF.

The gene calls are TRBV29-1 and TRBJ1-1; D unresolved. The CDR3 is made up of 11 amino acids. Trimming stripped 3 bases from V and 7 bases from J, with 9 bases between. The V gene's germline CDR1 is SQVTM and CDR2 ANQGSEA. The CDR3 coding sequence is TGCAGCGTTGATTTACGCGGTGAAGCTTTCTTT. It yields the protein CSVDLRGEAFF. Full variable domain (remainder filled in from reference TRBV29-1 and TRBJ1-1): SAVISQKPSRDICQRGTSLTIQCQVDSQVTMMFWYRQQPGQSLTLIATANQGSEATYESGFVIDKFPISRPNLTFSTLTVSNMSPEDSSIYLCSVDLRGEAFFGQGTRLTVV.